One sample yielded the 13 T cell receptor beta chains listed below, sequenced in a study of radiation and T cells in renal cell carcinoma. The time point is: baseline pretreatment blood. Documented treatment: 15 Gy SBRT to primary tumor, nephrectomy 4 weeks later. Clones were read by immunoSEQ multiplex PCR, and TCRdb kept only the in-frame ones, dropping some. The sample consists of 90,000 to 100,000 clones, approximately 86% of them appearing once. The material sequenced was blood, taken from a patient whose treatment included radiotherapy and nephrectomy. The receptors were gathered from a man aged 45 to 65 with renal cell carcinoma.

The sample holds a few counts of this clone. The V call is TRBV6-5, the J call TRBJ1-3, with no clear D. V gave up 2 bases and J gave up 7 bases, with 9 bases separating them. This CDR3 has 13 amino acids. The germline V gene has CDR1 MNHEY and CDR2 SVGAGI. For the CDR3, the DNA is TGTGCCAGCAGTTACGGGCCGAGGAACACCATATATTTT. It specifies CASSYGPRNTIYF.

A single count supports this clone. The rearrangement uses TRBV27 and TRBJ2-7; 9 nucleotides align to TRBD1. This CDR3 has 14 residues. Per the germline V gene, CDR1 is MNHEY and CDR2 is SMNVEV (reference sequence). Trimming took 5 bases from V and 3 from J; bases not matched to a gene: 5. CDR3 bases: TGTGCCAGCAGTACCCTGGACAGGGGCTACGAGCAGTACTTC. It encodes CASSTLDRGYEQYF.

The chain has TRBV5-1 and TRBJ2-1; D perhaps matches TRBD2 (5 bases). This CDR3 comprises 15 residues. Trimming left V 4 bases short and J 0 bases short, with 11 bases between. CDR1 is SGHRS and CDR2 is YFSETQ in the germline V gene. The CDR3 DNA reads as TGCGCCAGCAGCCTAAGCACTAGCTCCTACAATGAGCAGTTCTTC. Its protein product is CASSLSTSSYNEQFF.

In the case of this clone: The junction and the germline gene differ at one end; a read error may be behind it. The chain employs TRBV7-7 and TRBJ2-5, with D possibly being TRBD1 (6 bases). Germline V gene sequence: CDR1 SSHAT, CDR2 FNYEAQ (reference sequence). The length of the CDR3 is 15 residues. CDR3 in amino acids: CASSFGTSEGETQYF. In nucleotides, the CDR3 is TGTGCTAGCAGCTTCGGGACAAGTGAGGGAGAGACCCAGTACTTC.

The rearrangement joins TRBV28 to TRBJ1-1; D remains ambiguous. The CDR3 is 14 amino acids. Germline V gene sequence: CDR1 MDHEN, CDR2 SYDVKM. V was cut by 3 bases and J by 0 bases, with 8 bases left in between. CDR3 DNA sequence: TGTGCCAGCAGTTTGTTGCAACTGAACACTGAAGCTTTCTTT. It is translated as CASSLLQLNTEAFF.

The chain has TRBV4-1 and TRBJ2-7, with D perhaps TRBD2 (6 bases). Per germline, CDR1 MGHRA and CDR2 YSYEKL. The V gene lost 0 bases and the J gene lost 7 bases, with 10 bases spanning the gap. The CDR3 has 13 amino acids. The CDR3 protein is CASSQDPGREQYF. CDR3 nucleotide sequence: TGCGCCAGCAGCCAAGATCCGGGGAGGGAGCAGTACTTC.

V gene TRBV28 combines with J gene TRBJ1-1; D remains ambiguous. Germline V gene sequence: CDR1 MDHEN, CDR2 SYDVKM. Trimming cost V 8 bases and J 9 bases, with 13 bases left between them. The CDR3 sequence is 11 residues long. The CDR3 is CASGFVEQAFF. DNA of the CDR3: TGTGCCAGCGGGTTCGTGGAGCAAGCTTTCTTT.

This CDR3 reads CASSSTSGGATETQYF. In DNA form, the CDR3 reads TGTGCCAGTAGCTCTACTAGCGGGGGGGCCACAGAGACCCAGTACTTC. The J gene is TRBJ2-5, the V gene TRBV19; 13 bases are shared with TRBD2. V was clipped by 6 bases and J by 4 bases; unmatched bases: 8. The CDR3 sequence is 16 residues long. Per the germline V gene, CDR1 is LNHDA and CDR2 is SQIVND (reference sequence).

The V and J genes are TRBV5-4 and TRBJ2-5; 12 bases are shared with TRBD2. The CDR3 has 17 amino acids. The germline V gene has CDR1 SGHNT and CDR2 YYREEE (reference sequence). V lost 0 bases and J lost 2; bases outside the gene matches: 5. The CDR3 sequence is CASSLGLAGGLQETQYF. The CDR3 bases are TGTGCCAGCAGCTTGGGGCTAGCGGGGGGGTTACAAGAGACCCAGTACTTC.

V is TRBV11-2 and J is TRBJ2-7; no clear D. The CDR3 is 15 amino acids. CDR1 is SGHAT, CDR2 FQNNGV, per germline. Trimming stripped 1 base from V and 0 bases from J, with 10 bases between. CDR3 region: CASSLGTLSSYEQYF. As DNA, the CDR3 is TGTGCCAGCAGCTTAGGTACCTTGAGCTCCTACGAGCAGTACTTC.

V gene TRBV5-1 combines with J gene TRBJ2-1; D possibly corresponds to TRBD1 (5 bases). This CDR3 is built from 14 residues. Germline assignment: CDR1 SGHRS and CDR2 YFSETQ. Trimming pared 4 bases from V and 9 bases from J, leaving 17 bases between. The CDR3 spells CASSPQGGSGEQFF. CDR3 nucleotides: TGCGCCAGCAGCCCCCAGGGTGGTTCCGGTGAGCAGTTCTTC.

This sequence joins TRBV19 and TRBJ2-7; 10 bases match TRBD1. J gave up 4 bases and V 6 bases, and 6 bases lay outside the gene matches. This CDR3 is built from 14 residues. CDR1 is LNHDA and CDR2 is SQIVND in the germline V gene (reference sequence). CDR3 sequence reads: CASRPLGQGYEQYF. The DNA of the CDR3 is TGTGCCAGTAGACCGCTGGGACAGGGGTACGAGCAGTACTTC.

This chain connects TRBV2 to TRBJ2-1; D is uncertain. Trimming stripped 8 bases from V and 4 bases from J, with 6 bases between. Looked up from germline, CDR1 is SNHLY and CDR2 is FYNNEI. This CDR3 has 11 amino acids. The CDR3 region has the DNA TGTGCCAGCCAAGGTTACAATGAGCAGTTCTTC. Translating gives CASQGYNEQFF.